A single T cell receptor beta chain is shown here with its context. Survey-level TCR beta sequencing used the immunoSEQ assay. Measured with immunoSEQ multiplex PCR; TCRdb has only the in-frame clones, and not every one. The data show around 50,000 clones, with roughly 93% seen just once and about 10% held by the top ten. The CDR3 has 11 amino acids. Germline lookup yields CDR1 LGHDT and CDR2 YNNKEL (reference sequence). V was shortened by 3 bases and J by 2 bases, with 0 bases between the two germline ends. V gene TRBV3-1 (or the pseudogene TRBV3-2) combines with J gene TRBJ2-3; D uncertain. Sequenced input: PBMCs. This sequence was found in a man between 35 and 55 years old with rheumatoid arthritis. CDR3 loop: CASSHTDTQYF. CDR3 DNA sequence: TGTGCCAGCAGCCACACAGATACGCAGTATTTT.